The present T cell receptor beta chain was sequenced within a study of OX40 agonist ivuxolimab in advanced cancers. Study-wide results and caveats: At 0.1-3.0 mg/kg, partial responders had clonal expansion among the lowest observed.

Using immunoSEQ multiplex PCR, the repertoire was profiled, and TCRdb retains in-frame clones only, with some absent. Here the sample spans over 80,000 clones, 90% to 95% being singletons. The CDR3 has 16 amino acids. Germline CDR1 MDHEN, CDR2 SYDVKM. Deletions cut 6 bases from V and 3 bases from J, with 18 bases between. As for this clone: What it binds is not known.

This sequence originates from an adult with an advanced solid tumor such as melanoma, head and neck, liver or kidney cancer. The source was CD4+ or CD8+ T cells sorted from blood, collected in a trial of the OX40 agonist ivuxolimab. This chain uses TRBV28 with TRBJ1-3, with a tentative D call TRBD1 (6 bases). CDR3 coding DNA: TGTGCCAGCAGATCAACAGGGTTTAGAGTTGGAAACACCATATATTTT. Its translation: CASRSTGFRVGNTIYF.